Sequencing of this T cell receptor (beta chain) was carried out in a study of T cell changes during pregnancy in multiple sclerosis (dated by TCRdb to between 2018 and 2021). About the investigation overall: Changes in the T cell repertoire over the course of pregnancy were examined in this study in women with multiple sclerosis.

Receptor libraries were prepared by the immunoSEQ multiplex PCR assay. This immuneACCESS table, as held by TCRdb, lists in-frame sequences with V and J called but not all clones. Of the missing ones, under half trace to an unresolved V gene in checked studies; the others have no known cause. The sample yields under 150,000 clones; 96% were counted once. The biggest ten clones account for 0.44% of the sample. About this clone: The antigen this receptor binds is unknown. It has no much larger one-base neighbor in the sample; base qualities were not kept.

The receptor was isolated from a female donor with multiple sclerosis, enrolled in a pregnancy study. Sample: peripheral blood, taken after pregnancy.

The nucleotide sequence is given as TGTGCCAGCAGGGGAGACAGGGGAGTCTCTGGAAACACCATATATTTT. This is translated as CASRGDRGVSGNTIYF. Rearrangement joined TRBV28 to TRBJ1-3; 8 of the junction bases match TRBD1. The CDR3 spans 16 residues, from the cysteine through the phenylalanine. Only the CDR3 DNA stays, 48 bases, in frame from base 1. Via the germline V gene, CDR1 is MDHEN and CDR2 SYDVKM. V loses 6 bases at its end and J loses 0 bases; junction bases beyond the gene matches: 7. Full variable domain (CDR3 extended with the reference TRBV28 and TRBJ1-3 proteins): DVKVTQSSRYLVKRTGEKVFLECVQDMDHENMFWYRQDPGLGLRLIYFSYDVKMKEKGDIPEGYSVSREKKERFSLILESASTNQTSMYLCASRGDRGVSGNTIYFGEGSWLTVV.